These T cell receptor beta chains were read from a single sample in a study of control samples from healthy donors and cancer patients. Repertoires were generated with immunoSEQ multiplex PCR, while TCRdb's copy carries only in-frame clones and drops some. Altogether about 100,000 clones are present, just under 85% being singletons, with the ten largest covering around a fifth. Sequenced input: blood. The receptors originated from a man aged 30 to 45 in good health. CDR3s include the opening cysteine and the closing phenylalanine or tryptophan. A D gene is named only where the DNA matches it firmly.

d_call,v_call,j_call,cdr3_nt,cdr3_aa
TRBD1,TRBV6-5,TRBJ1-6,TGTGCCAGCACCACGGGACAGTATAATTCACCCCTCCACTTT,CASTTGQYNSPLHF
TRBD2,TRBV28,TRBJ2-1,TGTGCCAGCAGTGTCGGGGGGGACAACAATGAGCAGTTCTTC,CASSVGGDNNEQFF
TRBD2,TRBV9,TRBJ2-3,TGTGCCAGCAGCCCCCTAGCGGGGGGGCTGAGAGATACGCAGTATTTT,CASSPLAGGLRDTQYF
NA,TRBV6-5,TRBJ1-5,TGTGCCAGCAGTCTGGTTCAAACAGGGCATCAGCCCCAGCATTTT,CASSLVQTGHQPQHF
NA,TRBV6-6,TRBJ1-1,TGTGCCAGCAGACAAAGTGGAGGGAACACTGAAGCTTTCTTT,CASRQSGGNTEAFF
NA,TRBV30,TRBJ1-4,TGTGCCTGGAACGTCCAAGGACAGGAAAAACTGTTTTTT,CAWNVQGQEKLFF
TRBD2,TRBV11-3,TRBJ2-3,TGTGCCAGCAGCCCCCGGACTAGCGGGGGGGCCTCAGATACGCAGTATTTT,CASSPRTSGGASDTQYF
NA,TRBV12-3/TRBV12-4,TRBJ1-1,TGTGCCAGCAGTTTCTTAAGGGAGACTGAAGCTTTCTTT,CASSFLRETEAFF
NA,TRBV6-6,TRBJ1-2,TGTGCCAGCAGGTGGGGTTCATTCGGCTACACCTTC,CASRWGSFGYTF
NA,TRBV5-8,TRBJ2-1,TGTGCCAGCAGCTTGTGGGGAATTCGAAACAATGAGCAGTTCTTC,CASSLWGIRNNEQFF
NA,TRBV10-2,TRBJ1-6,TGCGCCAGCAGTAAGGGGTCAGGGGTCAATTCACCCCTCCACTTT,CASSKGSGVNSPLHF
NA,TRBV3-1/TRBV3-2,TRBJ1-2,TGTGCCAGCAGCCAAGAAACAGGGTATGGCTATGGCTACACCTTC,CASSQETGYGYGYTF
NA,TRBV18,TRBJ2-7,TGTGCCAGCTCAGCGGGACATAGAGCCTCCTACGAGCAGTACTTC,CASSAGHRASYEQYF
NA,TRBV6-4,TRBJ2-3,TGTGCCAGCAGTCAGCGAAGCACAGATACGCAGTATTTT,CASSQRSTDTQYF
NA,TRBV27,TRBJ1-3,TGTGCCAGCAGTCTCCCCCCGATGACAGAATCCTCTGGAAACACCATATATTTT,CASSLPPMTESSGNTIYF
TRBD1,TRBV6-5,TRBJ1-2,TGTGCCAGCCGATCGACAGGGAGGGACTTAGGCTACACCTTC,CASRSTGRDLGYTF
NA,TRBV6-5,TRBJ2-1,TGTGCCAGCAGTTACACAGGGTACAATGAGCAGTTCTTC,CASSYTGYNEQFF